Following are 32 T cell receptor beta chains from one sample sequenced in a study of T cells after yellow fever vaccination. TCRdb passed the 5' RACE reads through MiXCR, listing each CDR3 protein once. The sample yields about 360,000 distinct CDR3 sequences, 6.2% seen once. Sample: PBMCs, taken 5 days after the yellow fever booster vaccination. These receptors came from a man in his thirties or forties who received the YFV17D yellow fever vaccine.

This clonotype came up many times. The chain couples TRBV7-2 to TRBJ2-7, with TRBD1 matching over 7 bases. The length of the CDR3 is 15 residues. J gave up 3 bases and V 5 bases, and 10 bases lay outside the gene matches. Germline V gene lookup returns CDR1 SGHTA and CDR2 FQGNSA. Here the CDR3 reads CASSHRGGTNYEQYF. The CDR3 DNA follows: TGTGCCAGCAGCCACAGGGGCGGAACTAACTACGAGCAGTACTTC. Complete variable domain (other parts from reference TRBV7-2 and TRBJ2-7): GAGVSQSPSNKVTEKGKDVELRCDPISGHTALYWYRQSLGQGLEFLIYFQGNSAPDKSGLPSDRFSAERTGGSVSTLTIQRTQQEDSAVYLCASSHRGGTNYEQYFGPGTRLTVT.

This clonotype was found many times. The chain recombines TRBV5-1 with TRBJ2-5; D perhaps matches TRBD2 (5 bases). Germline V CDR1 and CDR2: SGHRS, YFSETQ. V gave up 2 bases and J gave up 1 base, with 9 bases separating them. The CDR3 spans 14 residues. The chain's CDR3 is CASSFGGPQETQYF. The CDR3 nucleotides read TGCGCCAGCAGCTTCGGCGGGCCCCAAGAGACCCAGTACTTC.

This clonotype turned up a few times. The chain links TRBV19 to TRBJ2-7, with D hard to call. The CDR3 is made up of 16 amino acids. The V end lost 5 bases, the J end lost 2 bases, and 19 bases lay between the germline ends. CDR1 is LNHDA and CDR2 is SQIVND in the germline V gene (reference sequence). In DNA, the CDR3 is TGTGCCAGTAGTCAAAGAGTGACGACCGGCCCCTACGAGCAGTACTTC. This sequence encodes CASSQRVTTGPYEQYF.

The genes are TRBV4-2 and TRBJ2-6; D gene uncertain. The CDR3 runs 16 residues. Per germline, CDR1 LGHNA and CDR2 YNFKEQ. V shed 1 base and J shed 2 bases, with 9 bases lying between them. CDR3 nucleotide sequence: TGTGCCAGCAGCCAAGTTACTAAAGCTGGGGCCAACGTCCTGACTTTC. Translating it yields CASSQVTKAGANVLTF.

This clonotype was counted a few times. The chain couples TRBV12-3 or TRBV12-4 to TRBJ1-2; the D is unclear. The V end lost 1 base, the J end lost 3 bases, and 3 bases lay between the germline ends. The CDR3 is 12 amino acids. CDR3 sequence (DNA): TGTGCCAGCAGTTTAGAGTACTATGGCTACACCTTC. This sequence encodes CASSLEYYGYTF.

V is TRBV7-2 and J is TRBJ2-3; a possible D gene is TRBD2 (5 bases). V gave up 4 bases and J gave up 2 bases, with 7 bases separating them. The germline CDR1 and CDR2 sequences are SGHTA and FQGNSA. The CDR3 extends over 13 amino acids. The CDR3 bases are TGTGCCAGCAGCTCACGGGACACAGATACGCAGTATTTT. Translated, it gives CASSSRDTDTQYF.

V gene TRBV13 combines with J gene TRBJ2-1, with a weak D call TRBD1 (6 bases). The CDR3 contains 16 residues. The germline V gene encodes CDR1 PRHDT and CDR2 FYEKMQ (reference sequence). V was pared by 9 bases and J by 8 bases, with 26 bases between. The CDR3: CASRTSYPLRGDEQFF. Written as DNA, the CDR3 is TGTGCCAGTCGGACCTCCTATCCTCTCAGGGGCGATGAGCAGTTCTTC.

This clonotype was seen many times. V is TRBV25-1 and J is TRBJ2-7; 8 bases agree with TRBD2. The CDR3 is 12 residues long. Germline-derived CDR1 and CDR2 are MGHDK and SYGVNS. J lost 6 bases, V lost 5 bases, and 3 bases had no gene match. CDR3 sequence reads: CASSQTSGEQYF. DNA of the CDR3: TGTGCCAGCAGTCAAACTAGCGGCGAGCAGTACTTC.

This clonotype was found many times. The chain uses TRBV9 and TRBJ2-7, with 8 bases matching TRBD2. The germline V gene has CDR1 SGDLS and CDR2 YYNGEE. This CDR3 contains 14 residues. V lost 0 bases and J lost 9; bases outside the gene matches: 8. The CDR3 DNA reads as TGTGCCAGCAGCGTAGTATCGGGGGGGGACCTGCAGTACTTC. Its protein product is CASSVVSGGDLQYF.

CDR3 in DNA: TGCGCCAGCAGCTCCGCCGGACTAGCGGGAGAGCAAGAGACCCAGTACTTC. Protein sequence: CASSSAGLAGEQETQYF. The chain joins TRBV5-1 to TRBJ2-5; 13 bases agree with TRBD2. Trimming took 3 bases from V and 2 from J; bases not matched to a gene: 7. Germline V gene lookup returns CDR1 SGHRS and CDR2 YFSETQ. The CDR3 length is 17 residues.

This clonotype was seen a few times. The chain is built from TRBV3-1 and TRBJ2-1; 8 bases are a match to TRBD2. The ends lost 6 bases at V and 9 bases at J; junction bases unmatched: 19. The CDR3 spans 17 residues. The germline V gene has CDR1 LGHDT and CDR2 YNNKEL (reference sequence). CDR3 amino acids: CASSQAGSGTSAREQFF. The CDR3 DNA reads as TGTGCCAGCAGTCAGGCCGGATCCGGGACTAGTGCCCGTGAGCAGTTCTTC.

The table lists this clonotype with many counts. This chain links TRBV7-2 with TRBJ2-2; tentatively, D is TRBD2 (5 bases). The CDR3 loop spans 15 amino acids. Looked up from germline, CDR1 is SGHTA and CDR2 is FQGNSA. Trimming pared 5 bases from V and 2 bases from J, leaving 12 bases between. In DNA form, the CDR3 reads TGTGCCAGCAGCGTTACTAGGCCAAACACCGGGGAGCTGTTTTTT. Translating it yields CASSVTRPNTGELFF.

This clonotype was observed a few times. V is TRBV18 and J is TRBJ2-3, with unresolved D. Germline values: CDR1 KGHSH, CDR2 LQKENI. V was shortened by 6 bases and J by 0 bases, with 13 bases between the two germline ends. This CDR3 is 15 amino acids long. The CDR3 spells CASSLTATSTDTQYF. CDR3 nucleotides: TGTGCCAGCTCGCTTACCGCTACTAGCACAGATACGCAGTATTTT.

The chain joins TRBV5-4 to TRBJ2-5; no definite D call. V was trimmed by 0 bases and J by 7 bases, leaving 16 bases between them. This CDR3 has 15 amino acids. The germline V gene has CDR1 SGHNT and CDR2 YYREEE (reference sequence). The DNA for the CDR3 is TGTGCCAGCAGCTTGGGTTATGATTTCGAGGCGACCCAGTACTTC. Its protein is CASSLGYDFEATQYF. Combining the CDR3 with reference TRBV5-4 and TRBJ2-5 gives the whole variable domain ETGVTQSPTHLIKTRGQQVTLRCSSQSGHNTVSWYQQALGQGPQFIFQYYREEENGRGNFPPRFSGLQFPNYSSELNVNALELDDSALYLCASSLGYDFEATQYFGPGTRLLVL.

This clonotype appeared a few times. The chain uses TRBV5-4 and TRBJ2-5; TRBD2 agrees at 11 bases. CDR1 is SGHNT, CDR2 YYREEE, per germline (reference sequence). V shed 0 bases and J 5 bases; nucleotides not matched to a gene: 3. The CDR3 has 15 amino acids. The CDR3 coding sequence is TGTGCCAGCAGCTTGGTTTCTAGCGGGAGGGAGACCCAGTACTTC. Protein sequence: CASSLVSSGRETQYF.

The V gene is TRBV29-1, the J gene TRBJ2-7; 7 bases are a match to TRBD2. J lost 5 bases, V lost 5 bases, and 9 bases had no gene match. From germline, CDR1 is SQVTM and CDR2 ANQGSEA. This CDR3 has 13 amino acids. CDR3 in DNA: TGCAGCGTTCGGGGAGGGATCAGCAACGAGCAGTACTTC. It encodes CSVRGGISNEQYF.

This sequence joins TRBV6-1 and TRBJ2-1; perhaps TRBD2 as D (5 bases). CDR3 length: 15 amino acids. The V end was cut by 6 bases, the J end by 9 bases, with 21 bases between. The germline V gene encodes CDR1 MNHNS and CDR2 SASEGT. The CDR3 region has the DNA TGTGCCAGCAGCCTAGAGGGCCCCGCCGTGGCTGAGCAGTTCTTC. It encodes CASSLEGPAVAEQFF.

The chain carries TRBV7-2 and TRBJ2-5, with 7 bases aligning to TRBD2. This CDR3 is built from 16 residues. Trimming took 1 base from V and 1 from J; bases not matched to a gene: 6. CDR1 SGHTA and CDR2 FQGNSA come from the germline V gene. The CDR3: CASSLEGAGFQETQYF. The CDR3, as DNA: TGTGCCAGCAGCTTAGAAGGAGCGGGGTTCCAAGAGACCCAGTACTTC. The variable domain in full, completed from reference TRBV7-2 and TRBJ2-5, reads GAGVSQSPSNKVTEKGKDVELRCDPISGHTALYWYRQSLGQGLEFLIYFQGNSAPDKSGLPSDRFSAERTGGSVSTLTIQRTQQEDSAVYLCASSLEGAGFQETQYFGPGTRLLVL.

This clonotype showed up just a few times. This chain joins TRBV20-1 and TRBJ2-4; the D call may be TRBD1 or TRBD2 (5 bases each). This CDR3 spans 14 amino acids. From germline, CDR1 is DFQATT and CDR2 SNEGSKA (reference sequence). The V end lost 0 bases, the J end lost 0 bases, and 6 bases lay between the germline ends. The CDR3 DNA reads TGCAGTGCTAGAGATGGGGGAGCCAAAAACATTCAGTACTTC. Protein sequence: CSARDGGAKNIQYF.

Only a few counts were recorded for this clonotype. The gene calls are TRBV5-4 and TRBJ2-7, with 9 bases aligning to TRBD1. With V trimmed by 2 bases and J by 1 base, 4 bases remained unmatched. This CDR3 is built from 15 residues. CDR1 is SGHNT and CDR2 is YYREEE in the germline V gene (reference sequence). Here the CDR3 DNA reads TGTGCCAGCAGCTTTCGACAGGGGGTTTCCTACGAGCAGTACTTC. Amino acids: CASSFRQGVSYEQYF. The full variable domain, with the rest looked up from reference TRBV5-4 and TRBJ2-7, is ETGVTQSPTHLIKTRGQQVTLRCSSQSGHNTVSWYQQALGQGPQFIFQYYREEENGRGNFPPRFSGLQFPNYSSELNVNALELDDSALYLCASSFRQGVSYEQYFGPGTRLTVT.

This clonotype occurred many times. The chain carries TRBV28 and TRBJ2-7; 7 bases map to TRBD2. Germline V lookup: CDR1 MDHEN, CDR2 SYDVKM. The CDR3 spans 15 residues. V was clipped by 4 bases and J by 4 bases; unmatched bases: 10. The CDR3 here is CASSSFGEGFYEQYF. CDR3 nucleotides: TGTGCCAGCAGTTCCTTTGGGGAGGGGTTTTACGAGCAGTACTTC.

The chain employs TRBV7-2 and TRBJ1-1, with D unresolved. V lost 8 bases and J 2 bases, leaving 15 bases between the germline ends. This CDR3 contains 14 residues. CDR1 and CDR2 from the germline V gene are SGHTA and FQGNSA. The CDR3: CASYLQRGNTEAFF. In DNA form, the CDR3 reads TGTGCCAGCTATCTCCAACGGGGTAACACTGAAGCTTTCTTT.

This clonotype was picked up a small number of times. The rearrangement uses TRBV3-1 and TRBJ2-1, with 7 nucleotides matching TRBD2. CDR3 size: 12 residues. CDR1 and CDR2 from the germline V gene are LGHDT and YNNKEL (reference sequence). V shed 2 bases and J 9 bases; nucleotides not matched to a gene: 1. The CDR3 coding sequence is TGTGCCAGCAGCCAACGCGGGGGTGAGCAGTTCTTC. Translation gives CASSQRGGEQFF.

This clonotype turned up a few times. The V call is TRBV29-1, the J call TRBJ2-6; TRBD1 aligns across 7 bases. The CDR3 is 16 residues long. V lost 7 bases and J lost 0; bases outside the gene matches: 9. Per germline, CDR1 SQVTM and CDR2 ANQGSEA. The CDR3: CSALGQARSGANVLTF. The CDR3 DNA sequence: TGCAGCGCCCTTGGACAGGCGCGCTCTGGGGCCAACGTCCTGACTTTC. Based on the CDR3 plus reference TRBV29-1 and TRBJ2-6, the full variable domain is SAVISQKPSRDICQRGTSLTIQCQVDSQVTMMFWYRQQPGQSLTLIATANQGSEATYESGFVIDKFPISRPNLTFSTLTVSNMSPEDSSIYLCSALGQARSGANVLTFGAGSRLTVL.

This clonotype occurred a few times. Written as DNA, the CDR3 is TGTGCCAGCAGCTTAACTAGCGGGAGCCTTGCGTACAATGAGCAGTTCTTC. This codes for CASSLTSGSLAYNEQFF. The gene calls are TRBV5-4 and TRBJ2-1; TRBD2 agrees at 11 bases. The J segment lost 4 bases and the V segment lost 2 bases, leaving 8 bases of the junction unmatched. Germline CDR1 reads SGHNT; CDR2 reads YYREEE (reference sequence). The CDR3 is 17 amino acids.

V and J are TRBV3-1 and TRBJ2-1, with D possibly matching TRBD2 (6 bases). Germline V gene lookup returns CDR1 LGHDT and CDR2 YNNKEL (reference sequence). V shed 0 bases and J shed 2 bases, with 11 bases lying between them. The CDR3 has 16 residues. The CDR3 nucleotides read TGTGCCAGCAGCCAAGACGGGGGAGTACCCTACAATGAGCAGTTCTTC. Amino acid sequence: CASSQDGGVPYNEQFF.

The chain links TRBV20-1 to TRBJ2-1; 8 positions match TRBD2. The V gene's germline CDR1 is DFQATT and CDR2 SNEGSKA (reference sequence). The CDR3 is 16 residues long. Germline trimming cut 2 bases from V and 7 bases from J; bases unmatched to any gene: 13. CDR3 in DNA: TGCAGTGCTAGACTCGGGGGGGACTACCTCTATAATGAGCAGTTCTTC. It yields the protein CSARLGGDYLYNEQFF.

This clonotype has only a few counts. This sequence joins TRBV7-2 and TRBJ1-6; D unclear. V was shortened by 2 bases and J by 9 bases, with 8 bases between the two germline ends. In germline, CDR1 is SGHTA, CDR2 FQGNSA. There are 13 residues in the CDR3. The CDR3 DNA reads TGTGCCAGCAGCTTAAATAAGGGTTCACCCCTCCACTTT. Translation gives CASSLNKGSPLHF.

This clonotype showed up many times. The V call is TRBV29-1, the J call TRBJ2-2; D is unclear. Germline V lookup: CDR1 SQVTM, CDR2 ANQGSEA. The germline V and J ends were trimmed by 6 bases and 0 bases, with 8 bases remaining between them. CDR3 length equals 13 residues. CDR3 protein: CSVADPNTGELFF. Here the CDR3 DNA reads TGCAGCGTAGCCGACCCGAACACCGGGGAGCTGTTTTTT.

This clonotype turned up a few times. V gene TRBV24-1 combines with J gene TRBJ2-1; D could derive from TRBD1 or TRBD2 (5 bases each). The germline V gene has CDR1 KGHDR and CDR2 SFDVKD. V was shortened by 2 bases and J by 1 base, with 11 bases between the two germline ends. CDR3 size: 16 residues. The CDR3 DNA is TGTGCCACCAGTGATTCCGGGACGCGATCCTACAATGAGCAGTTCTTC. Residues: CATSDSGTRSYNEQFF.

This clonotype was detected many times. This chain joins TRBV29-1 and TRBJ2-3; D is possibly TRBD2 (5 bases). The CDR3 has 13 residues. V lost 8 bases to trimming and J lost 0 bases, with 12 bases between them. Germline CDR1 SQVTM, CDR2 ANQGSEA. DNA of the CDR3: TGCAGCCTGAGCGGAGACAGCACAGATACGCAGTATTTT. It specifies CSLSGDSTDTQYF.

This clonotype appeared a few times. The chain has TRBV5-1 and TRBJ2-5, with D perhaps TRBD2 (5 bases). This CDR3 is built from 12 residues. Germline V gene lookup returns CDR1 SGHRS and CDR2 YFSETQ. The V end was cut by 5 bases, the J end by 8 bases, with 13 bases between. CDR3 region: CASRSDSHTQYF. DNA of the CDR3: TGCGCCAGCAGGTCGGACTCGCACACCCAGTACTTC.